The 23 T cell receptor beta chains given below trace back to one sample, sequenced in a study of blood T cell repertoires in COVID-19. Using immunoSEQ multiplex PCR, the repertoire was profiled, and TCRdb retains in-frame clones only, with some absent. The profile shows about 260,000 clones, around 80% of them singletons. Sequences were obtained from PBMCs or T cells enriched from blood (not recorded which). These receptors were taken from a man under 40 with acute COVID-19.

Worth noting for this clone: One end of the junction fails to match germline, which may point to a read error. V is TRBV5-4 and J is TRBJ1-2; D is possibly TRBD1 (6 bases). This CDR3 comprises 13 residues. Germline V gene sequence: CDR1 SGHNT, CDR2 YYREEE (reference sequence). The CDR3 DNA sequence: TGTGCCAGCAGCCCCCAGGGGAACTATGGCTACACTTTC. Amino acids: CASSPQGNYGYTF.

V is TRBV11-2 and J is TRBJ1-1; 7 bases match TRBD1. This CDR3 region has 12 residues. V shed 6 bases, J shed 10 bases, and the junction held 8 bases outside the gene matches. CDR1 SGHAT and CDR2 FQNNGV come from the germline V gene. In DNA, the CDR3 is TGTGCCAGCAGGGGACAGCCTGCGATAGCTTTCTTT. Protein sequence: CASRGQPAIAFF.

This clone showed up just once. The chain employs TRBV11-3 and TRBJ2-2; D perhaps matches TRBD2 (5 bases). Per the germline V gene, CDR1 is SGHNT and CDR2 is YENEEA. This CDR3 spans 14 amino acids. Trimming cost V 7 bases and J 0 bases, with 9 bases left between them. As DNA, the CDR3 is TGTGCCAGCATGAGAGGGACGAACACCGGGGAGCTGTTTTTT. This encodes CASMRGTNTGELFF. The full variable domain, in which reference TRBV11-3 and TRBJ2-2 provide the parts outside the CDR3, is EAGVVQSPRYKIIEKKQPVAFWCNPISGHNTLYWYLQNLGQGPELLIRYENEEAVDDSQLPKDRFSAERLKGVDSTLKIQPAELGDSAVYLCASMRGTNTGELFFGEGSRLTVL.

For the CDR3, the DNA is TGTGCCAGCAGCAGCACGGGACTAGGGGCAGATACGCAGTATTTT. Encoded protein: CASSSTGLGADTQYF. The rearrangement uses TRBV13 and TRBJ2-3, with 8 bases that match TRBD2. The J segment lost 4 bases and the V segment lost 5 bases, leaving 8 bases of the junction unmatched. The CDR3 covers 15 residues. The germline V gene has CDR1 PRHDT and CDR2 FYEKMQ (reference sequence).

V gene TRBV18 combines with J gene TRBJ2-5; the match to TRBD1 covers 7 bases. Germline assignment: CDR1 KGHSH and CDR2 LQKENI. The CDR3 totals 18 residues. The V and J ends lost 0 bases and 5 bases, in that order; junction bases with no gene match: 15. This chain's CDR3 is CASSPPGLPTGIRETQYF. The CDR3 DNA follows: TGTGCCAGCTCACCACCGGGGTTACCGACAGGGATTAGGGAGACCCAGTACTTC.

The CDR3: CASRFSSGNTEAFF. As DNA, the CDR3 is TGTGCCAGCAGGTTCTCCAGTGGGAACACTGAAGCTTTCTTT. The chain is built from TRBV2 and TRBJ1-1; D is uncertain. The CDR3 is 14 amino acids. The germline CDR1 and CDR2 sequences are SNHLY and FYNNEI. The germline V and J ends were trimmed by 6 bases and 1 base, with 12 bases remaining between them.

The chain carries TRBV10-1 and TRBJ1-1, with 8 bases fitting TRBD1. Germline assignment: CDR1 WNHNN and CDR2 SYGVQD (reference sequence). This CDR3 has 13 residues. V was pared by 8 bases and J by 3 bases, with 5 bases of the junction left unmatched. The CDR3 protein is CASRTGMDTEAFF. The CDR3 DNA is TGCGCCAGCCGGACAGGGATGGACACTGAAGCTTTCTTT.

For the CDR3, the DNA is TGTGCCAGCAGCTTAGCGGGCACAGATACGCAGTATTTT. Translated, it gives CASSLAGTDTQYF. V and J are TRBV5-4 and TRBJ2-3; D may be TRBD2 (5 bases). Between the trimmed V and J ends, which lost 2 bases and 1 base, there was a span of 5 bases. The CDR3 sequence is 13 residues long. Germline V gene lookup returns CDR1 SGHNT and CDR2 YYREEE (reference sequence).

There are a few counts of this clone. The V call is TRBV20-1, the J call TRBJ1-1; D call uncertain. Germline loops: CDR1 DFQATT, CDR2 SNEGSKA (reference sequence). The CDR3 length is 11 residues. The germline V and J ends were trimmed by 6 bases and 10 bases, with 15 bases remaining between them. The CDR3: CSARPDFGAFF. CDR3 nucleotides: TGCAGTGCCCGACCGGACTTCGGAGCTTTCTTT.

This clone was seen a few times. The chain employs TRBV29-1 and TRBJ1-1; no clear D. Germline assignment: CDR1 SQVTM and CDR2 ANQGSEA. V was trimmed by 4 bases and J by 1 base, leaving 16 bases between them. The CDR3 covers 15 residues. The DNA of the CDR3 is TGCAGCGTTGGACTCGCGGGAAGACCGAACACTGAAGCTTTCTTT. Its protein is CSVGLAGRPNTEAFF. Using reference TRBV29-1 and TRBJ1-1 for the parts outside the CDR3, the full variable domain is SAVISQKPSRDICQRGTSLTIQCQVDSQVTMMFWYRQQPGQSLTLIATANQGSEATYESGFVIDKFPISRPNLTFSTLTVSNMSPEDSSIYLCSVGLAGRPNTEAFFGQGTRLTVV.

CDR3 protein: CASQRGGDTEAFF. The CDR3 DNA is TGTGCCAGCCAAAGGGGGGGGGACACTGAAGCTTTCTTT. V and J are TRBV12-3 or TRBV12-4 and TRBJ1-1; perhaps TRBD1 as D (6 bases). CDR3 length: 13 residues. The V end lost 8 bases, the J end lost 3 bases, and 13 bases lay between the germline ends.

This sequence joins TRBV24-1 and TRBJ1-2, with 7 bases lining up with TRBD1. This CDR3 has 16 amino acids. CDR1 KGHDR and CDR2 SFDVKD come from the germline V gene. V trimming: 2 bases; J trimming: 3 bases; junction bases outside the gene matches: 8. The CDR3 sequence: CATSDSDRVTYYGYTF. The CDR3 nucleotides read TGTGCCACCAGTGATTCCGACAGGGTAACATACTATGGCTACACCTTC.

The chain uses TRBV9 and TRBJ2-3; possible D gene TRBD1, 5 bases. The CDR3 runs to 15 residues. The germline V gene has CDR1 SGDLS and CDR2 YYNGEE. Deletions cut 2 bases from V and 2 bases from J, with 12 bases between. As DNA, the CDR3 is TGTGCCAGCAGCGTCCCAGGGTCGACCACAGATACGCAGTATTTT. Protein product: CASSVPGSTTDTQYF. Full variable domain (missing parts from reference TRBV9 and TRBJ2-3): DSGVTQTPKHLITATGQRVTLRCSPRSGDLSVYWYQQSLDQGLQFLIQYYNGEERAKGNILERFSAQQFPDLHSELNLSSLELGDSALYFCASSVPGSTTDTQYFGPGTRLTVL.

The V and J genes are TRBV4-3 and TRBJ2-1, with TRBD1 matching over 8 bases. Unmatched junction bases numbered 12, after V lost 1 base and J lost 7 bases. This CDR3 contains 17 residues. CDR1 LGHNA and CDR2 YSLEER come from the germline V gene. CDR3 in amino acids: CASSQAFKQGALNEQFF. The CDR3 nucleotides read TGCGCCAGCAGCCAAGCCTTCAAGCAGGGGGCGCTGAATGAGCAGTTCTTC.

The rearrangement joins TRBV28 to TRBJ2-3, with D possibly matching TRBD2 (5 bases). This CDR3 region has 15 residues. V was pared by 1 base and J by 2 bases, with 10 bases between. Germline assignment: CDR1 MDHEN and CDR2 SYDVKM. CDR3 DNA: TGTGCCAGCAGTTTATCGGGCGGGTTCACAGATACGCAGTATTTT. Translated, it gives CASSLSGGFTDTQYF.

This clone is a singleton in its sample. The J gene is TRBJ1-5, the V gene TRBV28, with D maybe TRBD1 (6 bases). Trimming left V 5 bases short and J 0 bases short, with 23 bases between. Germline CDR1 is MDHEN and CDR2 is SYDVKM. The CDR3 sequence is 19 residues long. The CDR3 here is CASSPPGHSWSYSNQPQHF. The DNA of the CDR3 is TGTGCCAGCAGTCCCCCGGGACACTCCTGGTCCTATAGCAATCAGCCCCAGCATTTT.

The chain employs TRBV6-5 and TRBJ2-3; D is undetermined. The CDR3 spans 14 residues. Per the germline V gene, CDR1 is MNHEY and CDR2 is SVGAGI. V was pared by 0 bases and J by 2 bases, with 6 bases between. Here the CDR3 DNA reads TGTGCCAGCAGTTACTCGCACAACACAGATACGCAGTATTTT. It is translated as CASSYSHNTDTQYF.

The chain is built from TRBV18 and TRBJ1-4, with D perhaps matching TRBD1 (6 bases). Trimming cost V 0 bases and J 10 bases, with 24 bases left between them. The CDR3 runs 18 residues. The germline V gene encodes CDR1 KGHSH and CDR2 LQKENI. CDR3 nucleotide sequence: TGTGCCAGCTCACCACCGGGGTTTGCAGGGGCGATGTCACGAAAACTGTTTTTT. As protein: CASSPPGFAGAMSRKLFF.

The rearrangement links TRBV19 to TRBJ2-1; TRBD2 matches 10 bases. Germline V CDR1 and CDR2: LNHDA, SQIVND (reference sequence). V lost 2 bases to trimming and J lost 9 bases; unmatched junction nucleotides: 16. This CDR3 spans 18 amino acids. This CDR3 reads CASSIQGRGLAGVPEQFF. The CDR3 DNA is TGTGCCAGTAGTATACAGGGGAGAGGTCTAGCGGGGGTTCCTGAGCAGTTCTTC. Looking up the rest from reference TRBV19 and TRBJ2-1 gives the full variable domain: DGGITQSPKYLFRKEGQNVTLSCEQNLNHDAMYWYRQDPGQGLRLIYYSQIVNDFQKGDIAEGYSVSREKKESFPLTVTSAQKNPTAFYLCASSIQGRGLAGVPEQFFGPGTRLTVL.

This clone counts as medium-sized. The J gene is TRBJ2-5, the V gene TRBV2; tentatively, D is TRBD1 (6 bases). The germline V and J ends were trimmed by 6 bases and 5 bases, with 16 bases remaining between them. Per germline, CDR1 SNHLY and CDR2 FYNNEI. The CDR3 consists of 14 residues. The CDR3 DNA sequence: TGTGCCAGCAGGGATATACAGGGTAGGGAGACCCAGTACTTC. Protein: CASRDIQGRETQYF.

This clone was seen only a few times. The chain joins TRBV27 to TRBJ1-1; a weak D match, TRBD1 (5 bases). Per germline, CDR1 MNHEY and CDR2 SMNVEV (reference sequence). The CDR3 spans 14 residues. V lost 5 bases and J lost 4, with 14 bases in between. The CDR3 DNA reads TGTGCCAGCAGTCCCCGCCAGGGAGGCACTGAAGCTTTCTTT. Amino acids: CASSPRQGGTEAFF.

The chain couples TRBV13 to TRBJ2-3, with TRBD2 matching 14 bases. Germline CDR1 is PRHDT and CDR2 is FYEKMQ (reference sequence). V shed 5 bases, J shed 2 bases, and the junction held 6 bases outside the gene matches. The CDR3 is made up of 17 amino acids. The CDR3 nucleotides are TGTGCCAGCAGCGAACCGACTAGCGGGGGGGACACAGATACGCAGTATTTT. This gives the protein CASSEPTSGGDTDTQYF.

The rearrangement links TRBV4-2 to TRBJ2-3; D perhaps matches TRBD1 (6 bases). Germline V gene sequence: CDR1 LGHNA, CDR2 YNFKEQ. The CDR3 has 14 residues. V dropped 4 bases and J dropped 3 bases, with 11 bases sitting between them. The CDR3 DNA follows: TGTGCCAGCAGCCGTGGGGGCGCAACAGATACGCAGTATTTT. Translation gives CASSRGGATDTQYF.